This TCR beta chain came from a study of neurological immune-mediated disorders. Overall study: Multiple sclerosis patients numbered about 35, of whom some 30 were relapsing-remitting and 3 secondary progressive.

This clonotype was picked up many times. The antigen remains undetermined. cDNA synthesis was performed by 5'RACE with 10-nucleotide random UMIs. From 15-18 subjects, every sequencing run obtained over 190 million TCR-beta sequences. TCRdb re-analysed the 5' RACE reads in MiXCR, keeping a single row per CDR3 protein. The top ten clones hold roughly 2.9% of a sample with under 90,000 distinct CDR3 sequences, around 3.4% of them seen once. Findings of the study overall: Phylogenetic grouping assigned the repertoires of 18 of 34 multiple sclerosis patients to a single related-CDR3 cluster, representing a possible signature.

This CDR3 has 14 residues. Germline CDR1 reads SGHTA; CDR2 reads FQGNSA. The germline V and J ends were trimmed by 3 bases and 1 base, with 9 bases remaining between them. The clonotype was recovered from a woman between 50 and 59 years old with multiple sclerosis. The source material was PBMCs. The V call is TRBV7-2, the J call TRBJ1-1; the D is unclear. CDR3 coding DNA: TGTGCCAGCAGCTTCCGGGCGACGAACACTGAAGCTTTCTTT. Protein sequence: CASSFRATNTEAFF.